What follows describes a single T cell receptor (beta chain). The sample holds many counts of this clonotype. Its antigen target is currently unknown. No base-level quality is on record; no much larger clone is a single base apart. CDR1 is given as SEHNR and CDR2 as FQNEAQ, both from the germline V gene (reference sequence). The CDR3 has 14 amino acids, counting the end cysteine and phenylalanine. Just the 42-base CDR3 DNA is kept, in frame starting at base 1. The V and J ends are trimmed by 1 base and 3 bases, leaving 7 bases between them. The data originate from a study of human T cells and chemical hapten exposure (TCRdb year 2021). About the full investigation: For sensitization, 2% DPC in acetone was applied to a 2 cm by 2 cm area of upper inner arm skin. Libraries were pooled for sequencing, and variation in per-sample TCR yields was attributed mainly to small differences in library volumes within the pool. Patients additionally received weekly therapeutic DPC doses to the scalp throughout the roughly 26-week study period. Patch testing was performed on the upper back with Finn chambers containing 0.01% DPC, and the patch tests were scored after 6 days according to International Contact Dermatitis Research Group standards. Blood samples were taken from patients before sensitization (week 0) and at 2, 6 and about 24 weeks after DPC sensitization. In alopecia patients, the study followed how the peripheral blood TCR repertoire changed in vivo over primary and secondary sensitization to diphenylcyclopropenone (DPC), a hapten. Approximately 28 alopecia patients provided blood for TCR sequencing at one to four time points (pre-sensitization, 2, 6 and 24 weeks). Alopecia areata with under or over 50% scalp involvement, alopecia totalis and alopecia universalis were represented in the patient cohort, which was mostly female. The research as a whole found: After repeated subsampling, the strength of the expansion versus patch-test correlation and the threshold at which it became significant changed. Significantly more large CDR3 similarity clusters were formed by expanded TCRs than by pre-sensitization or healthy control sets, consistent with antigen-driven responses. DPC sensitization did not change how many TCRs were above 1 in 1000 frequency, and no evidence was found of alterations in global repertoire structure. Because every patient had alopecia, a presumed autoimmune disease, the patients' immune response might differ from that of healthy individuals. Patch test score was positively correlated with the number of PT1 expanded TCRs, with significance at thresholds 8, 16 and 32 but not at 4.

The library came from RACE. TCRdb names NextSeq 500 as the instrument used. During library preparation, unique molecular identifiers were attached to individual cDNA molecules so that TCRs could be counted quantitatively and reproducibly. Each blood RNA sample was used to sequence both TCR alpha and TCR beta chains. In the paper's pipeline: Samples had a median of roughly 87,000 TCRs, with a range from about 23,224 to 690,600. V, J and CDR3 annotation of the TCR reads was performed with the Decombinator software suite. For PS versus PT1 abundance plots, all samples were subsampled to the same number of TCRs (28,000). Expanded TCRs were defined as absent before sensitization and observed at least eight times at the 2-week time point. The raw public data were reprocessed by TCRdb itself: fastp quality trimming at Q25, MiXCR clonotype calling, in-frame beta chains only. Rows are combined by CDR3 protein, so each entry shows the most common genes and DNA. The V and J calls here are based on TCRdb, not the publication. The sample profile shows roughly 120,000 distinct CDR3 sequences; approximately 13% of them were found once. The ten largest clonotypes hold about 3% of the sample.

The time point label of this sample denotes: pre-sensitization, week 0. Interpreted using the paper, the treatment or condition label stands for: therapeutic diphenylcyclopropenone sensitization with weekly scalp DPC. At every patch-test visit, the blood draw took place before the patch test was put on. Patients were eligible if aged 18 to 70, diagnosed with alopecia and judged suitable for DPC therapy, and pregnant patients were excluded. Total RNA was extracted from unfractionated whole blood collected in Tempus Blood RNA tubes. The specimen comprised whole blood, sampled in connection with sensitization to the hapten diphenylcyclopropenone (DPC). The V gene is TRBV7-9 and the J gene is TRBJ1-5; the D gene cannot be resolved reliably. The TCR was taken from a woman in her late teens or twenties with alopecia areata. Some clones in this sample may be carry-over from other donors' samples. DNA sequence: TGTGCCAGCAGCTTAGATGCTAACAATCAGCCCCAGCATTTT. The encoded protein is CASSLDANNQPQHF.